The 14 T cell receptor beta chains presented below share a single source sample, sequenced in a study of CD8 T cells in Susac syndrome. After extraction with the RNeasy kit, about 0.5 to 1 ug of the RNA was reverse transcribed using random hexamers. TCRdb ran MiXCR on the immunoSEQ multiplex PCR reads and lists one entry per CDR3 protein. The sample has 210,000 or so distinct CDR3 sequences, about 94% seen once. The sequenced material came from CD4+ T cells from PBMCs. The source is a human donor with Susac syndrome.

CDR3 bases: TGTGCCAGCAGCCGACACACATCGAGCGGGGGGACTTCCTACAATGAGCAGTTCTTC. Its translation: CASSRHTSSGGTSYNEQFF. The chain links TRBV3-1 to TRBJ2-1; 9 bases agree with TRBD2. Trimming cost V 4 bases and J 1 base; bases outside gene matches: 14. The CDR3 length is 19 residues. CDR1 and CDR2 (germline): LGHDT, YNNKEL (reference sequence).

This chain joins TRBV30 and TRBJ1-5; tentative D call: TRBD1 (6 bases). Trimming pared 1 base from V and 9 bases from J, leaving 16 bases between. The CDR3 sequence is 14 residues long. The V gene's germline CDR1 is GTSNPN and CDR2 SVGIG (reference sequence). CDR3 loop: CAWSEGGSVSPQHF. The CDR3 bases are TGTGCCTGGAGTGAGGGGGGGTCCGTGTCGCCCCAGCATTTT. Full variable domain (missing parts from reference TRBV30 and TRBJ1-5): SQTIHQWPATLVQPVGSPLSLECTVEGTSNPNLYWYRQAAGRGLQLLFYSVGIGQISSEVPQNLSASRPQDRQFILSSKKLLLSDSGFYLCAWSEGGSVSPQHFGDGTRLSIL.

The chain employs TRBV27 and TRBJ1-4; D is undetermined. Deletions cut 6 bases from V and 8 bases from J, with 13 bases between. This CDR3 is 13 amino acids long. The V gene's germline CDR1 is MNHEY and CDR2 SMNVEV (reference sequence). In DNA, the CDR3 is TGTGCCAGCAGCCGGGAATTCGGGGAAAAACTGTTTTTT. Protein sequence: CASSREFGEKLFF.

The table lists this clonotype with a few counts. The gene calls are TRBV11-2 and TRBJ2-1; no clear D gene. Germline loops: CDR1 SGHAT, CDR2 FQNNGV. The V gene lost 0 bases and the J gene lost 3 bases, with 9 bases spanning the gap. This CDR3 region has 15 residues. The CDR3 sequence is CASSLDPVLYNEQFF. CDR3 bases: TGTGCCAGCAGCTTAGATCCGGTCCTCTACAATGAGCAGTTCTTC.

This clonotype has only one observation. This CDR3 reads CSAERLTGSDMNTEAFF. CDR3 bases: TGCAGTGCGGAACGTTTGACAGGTAGTGACATGAACACTGAAGCTTTCTTT. This chain uses TRBV20-1 with TRBJ1-1, with a weak D call TRBD1 (6 bases). Trimming left V 6 bases short and J 0 bases short, with 23 bases between. Looked up from germline, CDR1 is DFQATT and CDR2 is SNEGSKA (reference sequence). The CDR3 runs to 17 residues.

This clonotype showed up just once. J is TRBJ2-7 and V is TRBV30; tentative D call: TRBD2 (7 bases). Trimming cost V 3 bases and J 4 bases, with 16 bases left between them. This CDR3 region has 14 residues. CDR1 and CDR2 from the germline V gene are GTSNPN and SVGIG (reference sequence). CDR3 DNA sequence: TGTGCCTGGAGGGTGGGGGGGCCGAGTTACGAGCAGTACTTC. Protein product: CAWRVGGPSYEQYF.

As regards this clonotype: The junction shows a germline mismatch at one end, possibly a read error. The genes are TRBV7-7 and TRBJ2-5; D perhaps matches TRBD2 (6 bases). CDR3 length equals 16 residues. The germline CDR1 and CDR2 sequences are SSHAT and FNYEAQ (reference sequence). The CDR3 spells CASSLRRESSQETQYF. CDR3 DNA: TGTGCTAGCAGCCTCAGACGGGAGTCATCGCAGGAGACCCAGTACTTC. Looking up the rest from reference TRBV7-7 and TRBJ2-5 gives the full variable domain: GAGVSQSPRYKVTKRGQDVTLRCDPISSHATLYWYQQALGQGPEFLTYFNYEAQPDKSGLPSDRFSAERPEGSISTLTIQRTEQRDSAMYRCASSLRRESSQETQYFGPGTRLLVL.

The chain has TRBV9 and TRBJ1-2; no clear D gene. The CDR3 consists of 11 residues. Trimming shortened V by 3 bases and J by 4 bases, and 4 bases separated the two germline ends. Per the germline V gene, CDR1 is SGDLS and CDR2 is YYNGEE. The CDR3 DNA sequence: TGTGCCAGCAGCGCGGTCTATGGCTACACCTTC. This codes for CASSAVYGYTF.

The J gene is TRBJ2-5, the V gene TRBV19; weak D call: TRBD1 (6 bases). The germline gives CDR1 LNHDA, CDR2 SQIVND (reference sequence). This CDR3 has 13 residues. The germline V and J ends were trimmed by 3 bases and 4 bases, with 9 bases remaining between them. DNA for the CDR3: TGTGCCAGTAGTATCGCCAGGGGAGAGACCCAGTACTTC. Its protein is CASSIARGETQYF.

The rearrangement links TRBV6-5 to TRBJ2-1; D is possibly TRBD2 (6 bases). Germline V lookup: CDR1 MNHEY, CDR2 SVGAGI. The CDR3 extends over 19 amino acids. The V end lost 2 bases, the J end lost 7 bases, and 27 bases lay between the germline ends. The CDR3 loop reads CASSYRPAQLGRAGNEQFF. Written as DNA, the CDR3 is TGTGCCAGCAGTTACCGCCCTGCACAGTTGGGCCGTGCGGGGAATGAGCAGTTCTTC.

The chain has TRBV12-3 or TRBV12-4 and TRBJ2-7, with TRBD1 as a possible D gene (5 bases). Deletions cut 5 bases from V and 9 bases from J, with 23 bases between. This CDR3 is 15 amino acids long. The CDR3 sequence: CASSPPSQHPGWQYF. The CDR3 bases are TGTGCCAGCAGTCCCCCCTCTCAACACCCAGGGTGGCAGTACTTC.

The V gene is TRBV5-1, the J gene TRBJ2-1; TRBD1 might be the D (5 bases). Trimming stripped 0 bases from V and 1 base from J, with 5 bases between. Germline loops: CDR1 SGHRS, CDR2 YFSETQ. This CDR3 comprises 14 residues. The CDR3 DNA sequence: TGCGCCAGCAGCTTGGGACAGTCCTACAATGAGCAGTTCTTC. As protein: CASSLGQSYNEQFF.

The CDR3 protein is CASSPSTGGKNIQYF. The CDR3 DNA reads TGTGCCAGCTCACCAAGTACAGGGGGGAAAAACATTCAGTACTTC. The chain carries TRBV18 and TRBJ2-4, with 8 bases that match TRBD1. Trimming took 2 bases from V and 4 from J; bases not matched to a gene: 4. The CDR3 consists of 15 residues. Germline loops: CDR1 KGHSH, CDR2 LQKENI.

CDR3 region: CASSQKGTGGTEAFF. The CDR3 DNA reads TGCGCCAGCAGCCAAAAAGGGACAGGGGGGACTGAAGCTTTCTTT. V usage is TRBV4-1 and J usage is TRBJ1-1, with 11 nucleotides matching TRBD1. J was trimmed by 5 bases and V by 2 bases; bases with no gene match: 4. This CDR3 has 15 residues. Looked up from germline, CDR1 is MGHRA and CDR2 is YSYEKL.